Listed below are T cell receptor beta chains from one sample, sequenced in a study of blood T cell repertoires in COVID-19. Method: immunoSEQ multiplex PCR; TCRdb's copy keeps in-frame clones and lacks some. The sample carries some 260,000 clones, approximately 90% recorded once. The sample taken for sequencing was peripheral blood. These receptors all stem from a woman aged 35 to 49 who had recovered from COVID-19. Both conserved end residues are part of each CDR3. The D gene is left open where the match is weak. Some rows mark clone size as missing; the rest say once, few, many or name a class of expanded clone.

TRBV11-3,NA,TRBD2,TRBJ2-3,TGTGCCAGCAGCCCCGGGACTAGCGGGCAGGGTACGCAGTATTTT,CASSPGTSGQGTQYF
TRBV3-1/TRBV3-2,NA,NA,TRBJ2-5,TGTGCCAGCAGCGAACAGGGTAACCAGTACTTC,CASSEQGNQYF
TRBV5-6,NA,NA,TRBJ1-5,TGTGCCAGCAGCTTGGCCGGGTCCTATCAGCCCCAGCATTTT,CASSLAGSYQPQHF
TRBV9,NA,TRBD2,TRBJ2-3,TGTGCCAGCAGCGCGGGGGGGACTAGGGCAAGCACAGATACGCAGTATTTT,CASSAGGTRASTDTQYF
TRBV13,NA,TRBD2,TRBJ2-7,TGTGCCAGCAGCTTAGGGCTAGCGGGAGAGGGCCCGTTCTTC,CASSLGLAGEGPFF
TRBV5-6,once,TRBD2,TRBJ2-1,TGTGCCAGCAGCTTCAGAGGGGTCGGGAGGGCCGGGGTTGAGCAGTTCTTC,CASSFRGVGRAGVEQFF
TRBV4-3,NA,TRBD2,TRBJ2-3,TGCGCCAGCAGCCAGTCACTAGCGGCAAGCACAGATACGCAGTATTTT,CASSQSLAASTDTQYF
TRBV29-1,NA,TRBD1,TRBJ1-2,TGCAGCGTTGATGGAAAGGGACAGGGTGGCTATGGCTACACCTTC,CSVDGKGQGGYGYTF
TRBV24-1,NA,NA,TRBJ1-2,TGTGCCACCAGTGACCCCTGGCAGGCCTATGGCTACACCTTC,CATSDPWQAYGYTF
TRBV6-6,NA,NA,TRBJ1-6,TGTGCCAGCACCAGGCAGCTTAATTCACCCCTCCACTTT,CASTRQLNSPLHF
TRBV6-2/TRBV6-3,NA,NA,TRBJ1-1,TGTGCCAGCAGTTACGGGCCAGTTGAAGCTTTCTTT,CASSYGPVEAFF
TRBV15,NA,NA,TRBJ2-7,TGTGCCACCAGCAGAGCCCTGCCCGGCGGCCCCGAGTACTTC,CATSRALPGGPEYF
TRBV7-8,NA,NA,TRBJ2-1,TGTGCCAGCAGCTTAGGCTCGTGGCAGGGGAATAATGAGCAGTTCTTC,CASSLGSWQGNNEQFF
TRBV3-1/TRBV3-2,once,TRBD1,TRBJ1-3,TGTGCCAGCAGCCAACGCGGACAGGGGGTGGGCCTGCGCTCTGGAAACACCATATATTTT,CASSQRGQGVGLRSGNTIYF
TRBV4-3,NA,NA,TRBJ1-3,TGCGCCAGCAGCCAGGGGGACTTGGGGGGAAACACCATATATTTT,CASSQGDLGGNTIYF
TRBV7-9,NA,NA,TRBJ1-5,TGTGCCAGCAGCTTAAACGCGAATCAGCCCCAGCATTTT,CASSLNANQPQHF
TRBV7-3,NA,NA,TRBJ2-7,TGTGCCAGCAGCCCCCAGGGTGGGGGGGGGCCCTACGAGCAGTACTTC,CASSPQGGGGPYEQYF
TRBV5-4,NA,TRBD2,TRBJ2-5,TGTGCCAGCAGCCCCGGGGGGTGGGAGGAGACCCAGTACTTC,CASSPGGWEETQYF
TRBV29-1,NA,TRBD1,TRBJ1-2,TGCAGCGCCCCTCGGGGACAGGGATCCAACTATGGCTACACCTTC,CSAPRGQGSNYGYTF
TRBV19,once,TRBD1,TRBJ2-2,TGTGCCAGTAGCAGGGGGTACACCGGGGAGCTGTTTTTT,CASSRGYTGELFF
TRBV6-2/TRBV6-3,once,TRBD2,TRBJ2-1,TGTGCCAGCAGCTCCGGGACTAAGCAGTTCTTC,CASSSGTKQFF
TRBV19,NA,TRBD1,TRBJ2-7,TGTGCCAGTACCCGGACAGGCAGCTCCTACGAGCAGTACTTC,CASTRTGSSYEQYF
TRBV7-3,few,TRBD1,TRBJ2-1,TGTGCCAGCAGCCTCGGGACAGGGGCGTGGAATGAGCAGTTCTTC,CASSLGTGAWNEQFF
TRBV30,NA,TRBD2,TRBJ2-5,TGTGCCTGGAGCACCGCGGGGCACGGACTAGCTGCCGAGACCCAGTACTTC,CAWSTAGHGLAAETQYF
TRBV25-1,NA,NA,TRBJ1-5,TGTGCCAGCAGTGTTGGGACAATAAATCAGCCCCAGCATTTT,CASSVGTINQPQHF
TRBV18,NA,NA,TRBJ2-2,TGTGCCAGCTCACCCCGTGTAGGCGGAGGGAACACCGGGGAGCTGTTTTTT,CASSPRVGGGNTGELFF
TRBV19,NA,NA,TRBJ2-2,TGTGCCAGTAGTCTTGGTGCAGGGCCCGGGGAGCTGTTTTTT,CASSLGAGPGELFF
TRBV5-1,NA,TRBD1,TRBJ1-5,TGCGCCAGCAGCCCCACAGGGGGTGTCAATCAGCCCCAGCATTTT,CASSPTGGVNQPQHF
TRBV19,NA,TRBD1,TRBJ1-2,TGTGCCAGTAGTAACCACAGGGGATCTAACTATGGCTACACCTTC,CASSNHRGSNYGYTF
TRBV7-2,NA,NA,TRBJ2-7,TGTGCCAGCAGCTTAGAGGGCCCACTAGCACCGAGCTCCTACGAGCAGTACTTC,CASSLEGPLAPSSYEQYF
TRBV27,NA,NA,TRBJ1-2,TGTGCCAGCAGGCGCTCCGGGGATAACTATGGCTACACCTTC,CASRRSGDNYGYTF
TRBV10-3,NA,NA,TRBJ1-2,TGTGCCATCAGCCGGGGGGATGGCTACACCTTC,CAISRGDGYTF
TRBV21-1,NA,NA,TRBJ1-3,TGTGCCAGCAGCACGCTTTACAGCTCTGGAAACACCATATATTTT,CASSTLYSSGNTIYF
TRBV6-5,NA,TRBD2,TRBJ2-1,TGTGCCAGCAGTTACGGGACTAGGGGGAATGAGCAGTTCTTC,CASSYGTRGNEQFF
TRBV30,NA,TRBD1,TRBJ1-5,TGTGCCTGGAGTGTAGGGACAGGGGCCGCTAGCAATCAGCCCCAGCATTTT,CAWSVGTGAASNQPQHF
TRBV4-2,NA,NA,TRBJ1-6,TGTGCCAGCAGCCAAGATTGGGAGAGCTCCTATAATTCACCCCTCCACTTT,CASSQDWESSYNSPLHF
TRBV7-3,NA,NA,TRBJ2-3,TGTGCCAGCAGCTTAAGTATCGGCAGGGTCGGTTCCACAGATACGCAGTATTTT,CASSLSIGRVGSTDTQYF
TRBV28,NA,NA,TRBJ1-2,TGTGCCAGCAGTCTTACCGACCCTACCGGGGGCTACACCTTC,CASSLTDPTGGYTF
TRBV6-5,NA,NA,TRBJ2-1,TGTGCCAGCAGGGACAGAACCTGGAATGAGCAGTTCTTC,CASRDRTWNEQFF
TRBV7-9,NA,TRBD1,TRBJ1-5,TGTGCCAGCAGCCCGATAGGCCAGGGGGATAGCAATCAGCCCCAGCATTTT,CASSPIGQGDSNQPQHF
TRBV13,NA,TRBD1,TRBJ2-7,TGTGCCAGCAGCCCCCGGGACAGGGGGTCCTACGAGCAGTACTTC,CASSPRDRGSYEQYF
TRBV7-9,NA,NA,TRBJ2-5,TGTGCCAGCAGCTTAGGCAGGGTCCCCGAGACCCAGTACTTC,CASSLGRVPETQYF
TRBV19,NA,TRBD2,TRBJ2-3,TGTGCCAGTAGTACCAGGACTAGCGGGAGCCCAGATACGCAGTATTTT,CASSTRTSGSPDTQYF
TRBV12-3/TRBV12-4,NA,NA,TRBJ1-4,TGTGCCAGCAGTTTGCGGGGAGATGAAAAACTGTTTTTT,CASSLRGDEKLFF
TRBV12-3/TRBV12-4,NA,NA,TRBJ1-3,TGTGCCAGCAGCCCACAGGGAAACACCATATATTTT,CASSPQGNTIYF